Many counts were recorded for the clone carrying this TCR beta chain. Its target is unknown. TCRdb re-clonotyped the PCR reads through MiXCR. This table holds around 59,000 clones, 15% to 20% found once. This sample is part of a study of metastatic and nonmetastatic thyroid tumors. Findings of the study overall: It was reportedly found that TCR beta diversity was significantly higher in malignant thyroid tumors than in benign nodules, a difference seen in both blood and tumor samples.

The CDR3 loop spans 16 amino acids. V shed 3 bases and J shed 7 bases, with 22 bases lying between them. No patient had received any treatment before thyroid surgery. The clonotype comes from a male donor with papillary thyroid cancer or a benign thyroid nodule (not recorded which). Some clones in this sample may be carry-over from other donors' samples. The sequenced sample was blood. This rearrangement joins TRBV12-3 or TRBV12-4 to TRBJ2-7; possibly TRBD1 or TRBD2 for D (6 bases each). The CDR3 region is CASSLGGRGPLWEQYF. The CDR3 coding sequence is TGTGCCAGCAGTTTGGGGGGCAGGGGACCCTTATGGGAGCAGTACTTC.